This T cell receptor (beta chain) was recovered during a study of blood T cells in healthy people across ages. The germline V gene has CDR1 SNHLY and CDR2 FYNNEI. The CDR3 runs to 12 residues. Drawn from each donor were 8.5 to 10 milliliters of peripheral blood. Primed by a sample-barcoded 5' primer and a J-beta primer mix, a second PCR proceeded for roughly 6 to 12 cycles. MiXCR, applied by TCRdb to the 5' RACE reads, yields one record per CDR3 protein. This table holds around 1.5 million distinct CDR3 sequences, 42% found once. This clonotype is a singleton in its sample. Antigen: not known. The junction and the germline gene differ at one end; a read error may be behind it. Study-wide points: TCR beta diversity per million T cells fell roughly linearly with age.

Sequenced sample: blood. This TCR was sampled from a woman aged 18-30 years in good health. The rearrangement joins TRBV2 to TRBJ2-7; no definite D call. CDR3 nucleotide sequence: TGTGCCAGCAGTGAGCAGTCCTACGAGCGGTACTTC. Its translation is CASSEQSYERYF.